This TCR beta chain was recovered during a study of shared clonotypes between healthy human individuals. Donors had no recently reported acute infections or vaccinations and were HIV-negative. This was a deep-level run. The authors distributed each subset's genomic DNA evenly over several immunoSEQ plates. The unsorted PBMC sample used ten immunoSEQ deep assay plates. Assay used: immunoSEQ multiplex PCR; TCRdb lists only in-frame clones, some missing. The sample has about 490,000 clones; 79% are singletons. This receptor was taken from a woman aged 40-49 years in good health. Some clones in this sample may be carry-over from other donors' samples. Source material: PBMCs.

CDR3 DNA: TGTGCCAGCTCACCCGGGGGTGCTAACTCTGGAAACACCATATATTTT. Amino acid sequence: CASSPGGANSGNTIYF. The gene calls are TRBV18 and TRBJ1-3; a weak D match, TRBD1 (5 bases). The length of the CDR3 is 16 residues. V lost 3 bases to trimming and J lost 0 bases, with 12 bases between them. Germline lookup yields CDR1 KGHSH and CDR2 LQKENI.